The rows below give T cell receptor beta chains drawn from one sample of a study of vaccination and CD4 T cells after COVID-19. TCRdb ran MiXCR on the PCR reads and lists one entry per CDR3 protein. Of 5,800 or so distinct CDR3 sequences detected, 65% to 70% appear once; the ten largest clones hold around half. These receptors' antigens are unknown. Sequences were obtained from CD4+ T cells from blood, cultured in vitro. The source of these receptors is a human donor who had recovered from COVID-19. CDR3s include the opening cysteine and the closing phenylalanine or tryptophan. D genes are given only for firm matches. Clone size appears in some rows only: once, few, many, or a class for an expanded clone.

TRBJ2-5	.	TRBV24-1	.	CATGRANQETQYF	TGTGCCACCGGACGGGCGAACCAAGAGACCCAGTACTTC
TRBJ1-2	TRBD1	TRBV20-1	.	CSATKGQNYGYTF	TGCAGTGCTACCAAGGGACAGAACTATGGCTACACCTTC
TRBJ1-2	TRBD1	TRBV4-3	.	CASSHLTGNYGYTF	TGCGCCAGCAGCCACTTGACAGGGAACTATGGCTACACCTTC
TRBJ1-1	.	TRBV30	few	CAWSVLNTEAFF	TGTGCCTGGAGTGTATTGAACACTGAAGCTTTCTTT
TRBJ1-6	.	TRBV7-9	.	CASSLEQYNSPLHF	TGTGCCAGCAGCTTAGAACAGTATAATTCACCCCTCCACTTT
TRBJ1-1	.	TRBV6-1	.	CASSEHGPFNTEAFF	TGTGCCAGCAGTGAACACGGACCTTTTAACACTGAAGCTTTCTTT
TRBJ2-7	.	TRBV6-4	.	CASTPDRGPHYEQYF	TGTGCCAGCACCCCCGACAGAGGACCACACTACGAGCAGTACTTC
TRBJ1-2	TRBD1	TRBV2	medium-sized	CASSEHADRESGYTF	TGTGCCAGCAGTGAGCATGCGGACAGGGAGTCTGGCTACACCTTC
TRBJ1-5	.	TRBV7-9	few	CASSLTGLYQPQHF	TGTGCCAGCAGCCTTACAGGGTTATATCAGCCCCAGCATTTT
TRBJ1-1	.	TRBV7-8	.	CASSFYDGTEAFF	TGTGCCAGCAGCTTTTACGACGGTACTGAAGCTTTCTTT
TRBJ1-2	TRBD1	TRBV2	.	CASSAEGASPTYGYTF	TGTGCCAGCAGTGCCGAGGGGGCTTCTCCTACTTATGGCTACACCTTC
TRBJ2-7	TRBD2	TRBV7-2	.	CASSPPRAASGLYEQYF	TGTGCCAGCAGCCCCCCCCGAGCGGCTAGCGGGCTATACGAGCAGTACTTC
TRBJ2-2	TRBD2	TRBV10-3	.	CAISGGGLTGELFF	TGTGCCATCAGTGGGGGAGGGCTCACCGGGGAGCTGTTTTTT
TRBJ1-1	TRBD1	TRBV7-9	.	CASSSQGGTEAFF	TGTGCCAGCAGCTCACAGGGGGGGACTGAAGCTTTCTTT
TRBJ1-2	.	TRBV6-2/TRBV6-3	.	CASSTTALHGYTF	TGTGCCAGCAGTACGACAGCACTCCATGGCTACACCTTC
TRBJ1-2	TRBD1	TRBV20-1	.	CSATRDRGLTFGYTF	TGCAGTGCAACCCGGGACAGGGGGCTCACGTTTGGCTACACCTTC
TRBJ1-1	TRBD1	TRBV7-2	.	CASSLKATGRKLNTEAFF	TGTGCCAGCAGCTTAAAGGCGACAGGGCGGAAGCTGAACACTGAAGCTTTCTTT
TRBJ2-1	TRBD2	TRBV12-3/TRBV12-4	.	CASSLSGGAREQFF	TGTGCCAGCAGTTTATCCGGGGGGGCGCGTGAGCAGTTCTTC
TRBJ1-1	.	TRBV20-1	.	CSATRQVNTEAFF	TGCAGTGCCACTAGACAGGTTAACACTGAAGCTTTCTTT
TRBJ1-5	.	TRBV6-5	.	CASSYSERVSYSNQPQHF	TGTGCCAGCAGTTACTCGGAGAGGGTCTCTTATAGCAATCAGCCCCAGCATTTT
TRBJ1-1	.	TRBV5-1	once	CASKRSPNTEAFF	TGCGCCAGCAAAAGGAGCCCAAACACTGAAGCTTTCTTT
TRBJ2-5	TRBD1	TRBV5-6	.	CASSIRARTGGLETQYF	TGTGCCAGCAGCATACGCGCTAGGACAGGGGGTTTAGAGACCCAGTACTTC
TRBJ2-7	TRBD2	TRBV2	few	CASSGGLAGGQEQYF	TGTGCCAGCAGTGGTGGACTAGCGGGGGGGCAGGAGCAGTACTTC
TRBJ1-6	.	TRBV7-6	.	CASSLAGEGSPLHF	TGTGCCAGCAGCTTAGCTGGTGAGGGCTCACCCCTCCACTTT
TRBJ1-2	TRBD1	TRBV2	once	CARTGTGALYTF	TGTGCCAGAACCGGGACAGGGGCCCTTTACACCTTC
TRBJ1-5	.	TRBV20-1	once	CSASDLPLGPGQPQHF	TGCAGTGCTAGTGATCTCCCATTGGGCCCGGGGCAGCCCCAGCATTTT
TRBJ1-2	.	TRBV6-5	.	CASSFHPIPNYGYTF	TGTGCCAGCAGTTTCCACCCAATCCCTAACTATGGCTACACCTTC
TRBJ2-3	TRBD1	TRBV25-1	medium-sized	CASSDRDRGPQYF	TGTGCCAGCAGTGACCGGGACAGGGGTCCGCAGTATTTT
TRBJ2-3	.	TRBV20-1	.	CSARASSTDTQYF	TGCAGTGCTAGGGCCTCTAGCACAGATACGCAGTATTTT
TRBJ1-2	TRBD1	TRBV20-1	large	CSASRQGVTF	TGCAGTGCTAGCCGACAGGGGGTAACCTTC
TRBJ2-7	.	TRBV7-3	.	CASSNGGEQYF	TGTGCCAGCAGCAATGGTGGCGAGCAGTACTTC
TRBJ2-2	TRBD1	TRBV7-9	.	CASSTRQGWSGELFF	TGTGCCAGCAGCACGCGACAGGGATGGAGCGGGGAGCTGTTTTTT
TRBJ1-6	TRBD1	TRBV19	few	CASSIVWDRNSPLHF	TGTGCCAGTAGTATAGTTTGGGACAGGAATTCACCCCTCCACTTT
TRBJ1-1	.	TRBV6-5	.	CASSYQTTVNTEAFF	TGTGCCAGCAGTTACCAAACGACAGTGAACACTGAAGCTTTCTTT
TRBJ1-3	.	TRBV20-1	.	CSASGRLPSGNTIYF	TGCAGTGCTAGCGGGCGCCTTCCCTCTGGAAACACCATATATTTT
TRBJ1-1	.	TRBV19	.	CASSGGGTEAFF	TGTGCCAGTAGTGGTGGGGGCACTGAAGCTTTCTTT
TRBJ1-5	TRBD1	TRBV20-1	.	CSASRGGAFNNQPQHF	TGCAGTGCTAGTAGAGGGGGCGCTTTCAATAATCAGCCCCAGCATTTT
TRBJ1-2	TRBD1	TRBV28	.	CASILGAAGGASGYTF	TGTGCCAGCATCCTGGGAGCGGCAGGGGGCGCGAGTGGCTACACCTTC
TRBJ1-2	.	TRBV20-1	once	CSASLFGRAYYGYTF	TGCAGTGCTAGCCTTTTCGGCAGGGCTTACTATGGCTACACCTTC
TRBJ2-1	.	TRBV7-2	.	CASSQRLPASSYNEQFF	TGTGCCAGCAGCCAAAGGTTGCCGGCGAGCTCCTACAATGAGCAGTTCTTC
TRBJ1-6	.	TRBV6-5	.	CASSYVGGGDSPLHF	TGTGCCAGCAGTTACGTGGGGGGAGGAGATTCACCCCTCCACTTT
TRBJ1-3	.	TRBV20-1	few	CSARDSSGNTIYF	TGCAGTGCTAGAGACAGCTCTGGAAACACCATATATTTT
TRBJ2-5	.	TRBV27	.	CASSLYGTQYF	TGTGCCAGCAGTTTATATGGGACCCAGTACTTC
TRBJ2-7	TRBD1	TRBV5-5	.	CASSLVPTGGPYEQYF	TGTGCCAGCAGCTTGGTACCGACAGGGGGCCCCTACGAGCAGTACTTC
TRBJ2-3	.	TRBV15	.	CATSRERGTDTQYF	TGTGCCACCAGCAGAGAGCGGGGCACAGATACGCAGTATTTT
TRBJ2-7	.	TRBV10-3	.	CAISGTGSYEQYF	TGTGCCATCAGTGGAACGGGCTCCTACGAGCAGTACTTC
TRBJ1-2	.	TRBV20-1	few	CSARDGQVPSNYGYTF	TGCAGTGCTAGAGATGGGCAGGTCCCCTCTAACTATGGCTACACCTTC
TRBJ1-5	.	TRBV27	few	CASSARGFADQPQHF	TGTGCCAGCAGTGCCAGGGGCTTTGCGGATCAGCCCCAGCATTTT
TRBJ2-5	.	TRBV11-2	.	CASSLESGAGGQETQYF	TGTGCCAGCAGCTTAGAATCAGGGGCTGGGGGGCAAGAGACCCAGTACTTC
TRBJ2-5	TRBD1	TRBV7-6	.	CASSLTRTGGTQYF	TGTGCCAGCAGCTTAACTAGGACAGGGGGGACCCAGTACTTC
TRBJ1-1	.	TRBV7-9	few	CASSQGVGGTEAFF	TGTGCCAGCAGCCAAGGAGTTGGCGGCACTGAGGCTTTCTTT
TRBJ1-5	.	TRBV19	once	CASSMWASNQPQHF	TGTGCCAGTAGTATGTGGGCTAGCAATCAGCCCCAGCATTTT
TRBJ2-1	.	TRBV11-3	.	CASSWEGTGSDNEQFF	TGTGCCAGCAGCTGGGAGGGCACAGGGTCCGACAATGAGCAGTTCTTC